Below, 14 T cell receptor beta chains from the same sample are listed, as sequenced in a study of a mutant IDH1 vaccine in newly diagnosed glioma. TCRdb's copy holds only in-frame clones and misses some; the assay was immunoSEQ multiplex PCR. The repertoire holds about 64,000 clones, with about 74% as singletons. The antigens these receptors bind are not known. The time point here: week 35, safety follow-up. Vaccine doses each comprised 300 ug of mutant IDH1 20-mer peptide, with topical imiquimod. The sequenced sample was PBMCs, obtained from a glioma patient whose treatment included an IDH1 peptide vaccine. These receptors all stem from a man in his forties or fifties with glioma.

In this sample, this clone turned up many times. The rearrangement joins TRBV15 to TRBJ1-4; 7 bases map to TRBD1. The length of the CDR3 is 17 residues. The ends lost 0 bases at V and 0 bases at J; junction bases unmatched: 4. Germline V lookup: CDR1 LNHNV, CDR2 YYDKDF (reference sequence). CDR3 nucleotides: TGTGCCACCAGCAGAGAACAGGGGCCTGCAACTAATGAAAAACTGTTTTTT. Translation: CATSREQGPATNEKLFF.

The V call is TRBV5-1, the J call TRBJ1-4, with a tentative D call TRBD1 (5 bases). This CDR3 has 12 residues. Germline V gives CDR1 SGHRS, CDR2 YFSETQ. Trimming shortened V by 2 bases and J by 8 bases, and 7 bases separated the two germline ends. This CDR3 reads CASSFGGEKLFF. As DNA, the CDR3 is TGCGCCAGCAGCTTCGGGGGAGAAAAACTGTTTTTT.

This clone was counted a few times. The chain uses TRBV6-1 and TRBJ2-4; no reliable D call. Trimming stripped 3 bases from V and 8 bases from J, with 11 bases between. The CDR3 has 13 amino acids. Germline V gene data show CDR1 as MNHNS and CDR2 as SASEGT. CDR3 amino acids: CASSEGRWDIQYF. CDR3 in DNA: TGTGCCAGCAGTGAGGGTCGATGGGACATTCAGTACTTC.

This clone was seen just once. V is TRBV10-3 and J is TRBJ1-1; the D gene is possibly TRBD1 (5 bases). V was cut by 3 bases and J by 1 base, with 15 bases left in between. Germline CDR1 ENHRY, CDR2 SYGVKD. The CDR3 is made up of 16 amino acids. CDR3: CAISDPGTVENTEAFF. The DNA for the CDR3 is TGTGCCATCAGTGATCCGGGGACGGTGGAGAACACTGAAGCTTTCTTT.

This clone was detected only once. The gene calls are TRBV28 and TRBJ2-2; D unclear. The germline CDR1 and CDR2 sequences are MDHEN and SYDVKM. V dropped 4 bases and J dropped 8 bases, with 14 bases sitting between them. The CDR3 is 14 residues long. The CDR3 loop reads CASSSMQVTGELFF. CDR3 in DNA: TGTGCCAGCAGTTCCATGCAGGTGACAGGGGAGCTGTTTTTT. The whole variable domain, filled in from reference TRBV28 and TRBJ2-2, reads DVKVTQSSRYLVKRTGEKVFLECVQDMDHENMFWYRQDPGLGLRLIYFSYDVKMKEKGDIPEGYSVSREKKERFSLILESASTNQTSMYLCASSSMQVTGELFFGEGSRLTVL.

This clone was detected only once. The chain is built from TRBV30 and TRBJ1-5; D is ambiguous. CDR1 is GTSNPN and CDR2 is SVGIG in the germline V gene (reference sequence). The CDR3 sequence is 15 residues long. V lost 2 bases to trimming and J lost 0 bases, with 11 bases between them. CDR3 DNA sequence: TGTGCCTGGAGTCCGGACGACTATAGCAATCAGCCCCAGCATTTT. Protein: CAWSPDDYSNQPQHF.

This clone was picked up one time. CDR3 residues: CSVEEGYEQYF. The CDR3 region has the DNA TGCAGCGTTGAGGAGGGCTACGAGCAGTACTTC. The chain carries TRBV29-1 and TRBJ2-7; perhaps TRBD2 as D (6 bases). The length of the CDR3 is 11 residues. Trimming cost V 3 bases and J 3 bases, with 6 bases left between them. Germline CDR1 is SQVTM and CDR2 is ANQGSEA.

This chain links TRBV20-1 with TRBJ1-1; D ambiguous. The CDR3 sequence is 10 residues long. Germline CDR1 and CDR2: DFQATT and SNEGSKA (reference sequence). The CDR3 bases are TGCAGCCCCAGCTGGCACGAAGCTTTCTTT. Translating gives CSPSWHEAFF.

The J gene is TRBJ1-1, the V gene TRBV6-1, with 9 bases lining up with TRBD1. Germline CDR1 and CDR2: MNHNS and SASEGT. The CDR3 loop spans 14 amino acids. V lost 7 bases, J lost 8 bases, and 11 bases stayed unmatched. The CDR3 loop reads CASTRDRDQGEAFF. Written as DNA, the CDR3 is TGTGCCAGCACCCGGGACAGGGATCAGGGGGAAGCTTTCTTT.

The V call is TRBV6-1, the J call TRBJ1-1, with D possibly being TRBD1 (5 bases). This CDR3 has 15 residues. The germline V and J ends were trimmed by 0 bases and 7 bases, with 15 bases remaining between them. The germline V gene has CDR1 MNHNS and CDR2 SASEGT. CDR3 amino acids: CASSEALGRSLEAFF. The CDR3 bases are TGTGCCAGCAGTGAAGCGTTGGGACGGAGTCTTGAAGCTTTCTTT.

The rearrangement joins TRBV7-2 to TRBJ2-7, with 10 bases fitting TRBD1. CDR1 is SGHTA and CDR2 is FQGNSA in the germline V gene. V lost 5 bases to trimming and J lost 2 bases; unmatched junction nucleotides: 3. The length of the CDR3 is 14 residues. The CDR3 protein is CASSGQGGAYEQYF. In DNA form, the CDR3 reads TGTGCCAGCAGCGGACAGGGGGGCGCCTACGAGCAGTACTTC.

V is TRBV30 and J is TRBJ2-7; possible D gene TRBD1, 5 bases. This CDR3 is 15 amino acids long. Germline assignment: CDR1 GTSNPN and CDR2 SVGIG (reference sequence). Trimming shortened V by 4 bases and J by 2 bases, and 18 bases separated the two germline ends. As DNA, the CDR3 is TGTGCCTGGAACCCACGACAGAGAGAGGCCTACGAGCAGTACTTC. Residues: CAWNPRQREAYEQYF.

This clone came up a few times. The chain links TRBV29-1 to TRBJ1-2; D gene ambiguous. CDR1 and CDR2 (germline): SQVTM, ANQGSEA. The CDR3 is 12 amino acids. The V end lost 4 bases, the J end lost 2 bases, and 8 bases lay between the germline ends. The CDR3 here is CSVVERNYGYTF. DNA of the CDR3: TGCAGCGTTGTGGAACGGAACTATGGCTACACCTTC.

The chain is built from TRBV6-6 and TRBJ2-5; 9 bases are a match to TRBD1. The germline V gene encodes CDR1 MNHNY and CDR2 SVGAGI (reference sequence). V lost 10 bases to trimming and J lost 4 bases; unmatched junction nucleotides: 13. This CDR3 spans 15 amino acids. The CDR3 reads CATSPRTGGVETQYF. In DNA, the CDR3 is TGTGCCACCTCACCACGAACAGGGGGCGTAGAGACCCAGTACTTC.